This T cell receptor beta chain derives from a study of long-term antiretroviral therapy in people with HIV. Notes on the study in general: An increase in diversity followed ART, yet levels stayed below transplant donor controls. CDR3 length ranges were narrower in HIV repertoires than in controls.

Survey-level resolution applied to immunoSEQ assay v3.0. Sequencing used immunoSEQ multiplex PCR; TCRdb keeps in-frame clones, though not all of them. This sample yields approximately 15,000 clones, of which around nine tenths are seen a single time; around 12% belongs to the top ten. Per germline, CDR1 SGHTA and CDR2 FQGNSA. The CDR3 has 15 amino acids. V shed 3 bases and J shed 0 bases, with 11 bases lying between them. Cryopreserved PBMC numbered about 1-10 million per sample before DNA extraction. This clone was recorded only once. The antigen remains unidentified. This material consisted of unsorted PBMCs, taken 6.9 years after starting antiretroviral therapy. The source is a man between 50 and 59 years old with HIV. This chain uses TRBV7-2 with TRBJ1-1; D unclear. In DNA, the CDR3 is TGTGCCAGCAGCTTGTCGGCAGGTATGAACACTGAAGCTTTCTTT. Translated, it gives CASSLSAGMNTEAFF.